The T cell receptor (beta chain) described here comes from a study of cytomegalovirus exposure and HLA in healthy donors. Primers included in the PCR were 60 Vbeta and 13 Jbeta primers. Generated by immunoSEQ multiplex PCR, the TCRdb table keeps only in-frame clones and is missing some. This table holds under 200,000 clones, over 70% found once. The CDR3 is 14 residues long. V shed 3 bases and J 6 bases; nucleotides not matched to a gene: 3. Germline lookup yields CDR1 MDHEN and CDR2 SYDVKM. This clonotype was obtained from a man between 40 and 49 years old in good health and CMV-seropositive. Sequencing was carried out using PBMCs. The chain has TRBV28 and TRBJ1-4; 8 positions match TRBD1. CDR3 protein: CASSFRTGYEKLFF. As DNA, the CDR3 is TGTGCCAGCAGTTTTCGGACAGGGTATGAAAAACTGTTTTTT.